This section outlines one T cell receptor (beta chain) sequence together with its context. Its antigen is currently unknown. The data belong to a study of cytotoxic CD8 clonotypes in ibrutinib-treated CLL. On the study more broadly: Some 10 relapsed/refractory, roughly 15 treatment-naive; about 17 IGHV unmutated. Response sampling took place at median 12 months of treatment, range 6 to 36. Whole-study findings and limits: Researchers report that baseline clonality outpaced age-matched healthy donors and tracked circulating CD8+ T-cell counts. Rare overall, public clonotypes shrank or held steady under therapy.

V was shortened by 0 bases and J by 0 bases, with 12 bases between the two germline ends. The CDR3 extends over 17 amino acids. Germline CDR1 reads SGHAT; CDR2 reads FQNNGV. Repertoires were generated with immunoSEQ multiplex PCR, while TCRdb's copy carries only in-frame clones and drops some. The table includes 130,000 or so clones, roughly 77% detected once. This specimen consisted of PBMCs, obtained after 12 months of ibrutinib treatment. J is TRBJ1-3 and V is TRBV11-2; weak D call: TRBD1 (6 bases). The source of this sequence is a human donor with chronic lymphocytic leukemia. The CDR3 here is CASSLDPAGVSGNTIYF. The CDR3, as DNA: TGTGCCAGCAGCTTAGACCCAGCAGGGGTCTCTGGAAACACCATATATTTT.